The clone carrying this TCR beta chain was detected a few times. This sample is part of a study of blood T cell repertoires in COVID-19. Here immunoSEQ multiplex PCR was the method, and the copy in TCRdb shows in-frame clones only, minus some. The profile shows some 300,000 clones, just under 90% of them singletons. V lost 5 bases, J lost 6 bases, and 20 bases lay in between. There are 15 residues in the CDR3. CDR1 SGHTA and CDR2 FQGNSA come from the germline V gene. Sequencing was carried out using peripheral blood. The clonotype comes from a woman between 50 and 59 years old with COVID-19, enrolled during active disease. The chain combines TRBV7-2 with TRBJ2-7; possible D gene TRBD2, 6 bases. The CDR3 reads CASSPTGLRFAEQYF. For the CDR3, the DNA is TGTGCCAGCAGCCCAACGGGACTTCGGTTCGCCGAGCAGTACTTC.